This TCR beta chain was sequenced in a study of T cell responses to AZD1222 COVID-19 vaccine. General study points: Clonal diversity was possibly underestimated; the donors were predominantly white British and more often female.

CDR1 is LNHDA and CDR2 is SQIVND in the germline V gene (reference sequence). The CDR3 has 16 residues. V was pared by 6 bases and J by 0 bases, with 18 bases between. Concerning this clone: Its matching antigen is unknown.

This table comes from immunoSEQ multiplex PCR, and its TCRdb copy is limited to in-frame clones, with some not included. The data hold 140,000 or so clones, with around 88% observed a single time. This specimen consisted of peripheral blood, obtained on day 0 of AZD1222 vaccination. The chain joins TRBV19 to TRBJ2-7; perhaps TRBD2 as D (6 bases). The TCR comes from an adult in good health. CDR3 protein: CASSEDPGLSSYEQYF. CDR3 DNA: TGTGCCAGTAGCGAGGATCCGGGACTTTCCTCCTACGAGCAGTACTTC.